The 9 T cell receptor beta chains given below trace back to one sample, sequenced in a study of T cells in lung cancer brain metastases. Some clones are missing from TCRdb's copy, which holds only in-frame ones; the method was immunoSEQ multiplex PCR. The data show approximately 1,300 clones, roughly 90% seen once. Material for sequencing was tumor tissue from a brain metastasis. These receptors all come from an older man with non-small cell lung cancer that had spread to the brain.

The chain carries TRBV5-6 and TRBJ1-6; maybe TRBD1 (6 bases). The germline gives CDR1 SGHDT, CDR2 YYEEEE. The V and J ends lost 5 bases and 7 bases respectively, with 16 bases between them. This CDR3 comprises 15 residues. CDR3 DNA: TGTGCCAGCAGGTACCGGACAGTAGGAAATTCACCCCTCCACTTT. Translation: CASRYRTVGNSPLHF.

This clone was detected only once. This chain connects TRBV4-2 to TRBJ2-2; the match to TRBD1 covers 9 bases. CDR3 length equals 15 residues. The germline V gene encodes CDR1 LGHNA and CDR2 YNFKEQ. V was pared by 6 bases and J by 5 bases, with 7 bases of the junction left unmatched. The CDR3 DNA reads as TGTGCCAGCAGGGGCGGACAGGGGACTACCGGGGAGCTGTTTTTT. Protein sequence: CASRGGQGTTGELFF.

The rearrangement joins TRBV6-1 to TRBJ2-7; the D gene is possibly TRBD1 (6 bases). The CDR3 consists of 14 residues. From germline, CDR1 is MNHNS and CDR2 SASEGT. Deletions cut 7 bases from V and 5 bases from J, with 18 bases between. The CDR3 loop reads CASTPSWGQNEQYF. The CDR3 bases are TGTGCCAGCACCCCAAGCTGGGGGCAGAACGAGCAGTACTTC.

This chain uses TRBV7-9 with TRBJ2-5; 8 nucleotides agree with TRBD1. CDR3 length equals 16 residues. Losses at the gene ends were 5 bases for V and 2 bases for J; bases not matched to a gene: 10. Germline CDR1 and CDR2: SEHNR and FQNEAQ (reference sequence). The CDR3 region has the DNA TGTGCCAGCAGCAGACGGACAGGGACCTATCAAGAGACCCAGTACTTC. It specifies CASSRRTGTYQETQYF.

The rearrangement joins TRBV30 to TRBJ2-3, with D possibly called TRBD1 or TRBD2 (6 bases each). The germline gives CDR1 GTSNPN, CDR2 SVGIG (reference sequence). This CDR3 has 13 residues. V lost 2 bases and J lost 5, with 11 bases in between. The CDR3 spells CAWSWGAGDTQYF. The CDR3 DNA follows: TGTGCCTGGAGTTGGGGGGCTGGAGATACGCAGTATTTT.

The J gene is TRBJ2-7, the V gene TRBV11-3; 9 bases agree with TRBD2. J gave up 3 bases and V 3 bases, and 9 bases lay outside the gene matches. The CDR3 spans 16 residues. CDR1 SGHNT and CDR2 YENEEA come from the germline V gene. The DNA for the CDR3 is TGTGCCAGCAGCTTGGAAAGAGGCGGGGGGGACTACGAGCAGTACTTC. Encoded protein: CASSLERGGGDYEQYF. The full variable domain, rest sourced from reference TRBV11-3 and TRBJ2-7, is EAGVVQSPRYKIIEKKQPVAFWCNPISGHNTLYWYLQNLGQGPELLIRYENEEAVDDSQLPKDRFSAERLKGVDSTLKIQPAELGDSAVYLCASSLERGGGDYEQYFGPGTRLTVT.

The gene calls are TRBV29-1 and TRBJ2-7, with 9 bases lining up with TRBD1. The trim removed 7 bases at V and 7 bases at J, leaving 11 bases unmatched. The germline CDR1 and CDR2 sequences are SQVTM and ANQGSEA. The CDR3 length is 13 residues. CDR3 sequence: CSAYRDRDEEQYF. The DNA for the CDR3 is TGCAGCGCATACCGGGACAGGGACGAAGAGCAGTACTTC.

The V and J genes are TRBV4-2 and TRBJ2-7; unclear D gene. Germline V lookup: CDR1 LGHNA, CDR2 YNFKEQ. CDR3 length: 14 amino acids. The ends were cut back, 1 base at V and 4 bases at J, with 11 bases in the middle. The CDR3 protein is CASSQGPIGYEQYF. The DNA of the CDR3 is TGTGCCAGCAGCCAAGGCCCGATCGGGTACGAGCAGTACTTC.

This clone has just a few counts. V and J are TRBV6-5 and TRBJ1-1, with 7 bases matching TRBD1. After removal of 2 bases from V and 4 bases from J, the junction contained 7 bases not matched to a gene. The CDR3 is made up of 15 amino acids. Germline assignment: CDR1 MNHEY and CDR2 SVGAGI. Here the CDR3 reads CASSYETGIFTEAFF. CDR3 in DNA: TGTGCCAGCAGTTACGAGACAGGGATTTTCACTGAAGCTTTCTTT.